The 26 T cell receptor beta chains listed next were all sequenced from one sample in a study of PD-L1 blockade in urothelial cancer (dated by TCRdb to 2015 to 2018). Library preparation used the immunoSEQ multiplex PCR assay. TCRdb retrieved this table from immuneACCESS and kept in-frame rearrangements only. Not all clones are present; in checked studies, unresolved V genes account for under half, and no reason is known for the remainder. A total of roughly 100,000 clones appear in this sample, 75% to 90% of them only once. In total, the top ten clones hold around 8.1% of the sample. In light of the paper, this sample's time point label describes: peripheral blood 6 weeks after treatment start. The material was PBMCs, obtained around atezolizumab (anti-PD-L1) treatment. These receptors came from a man between 65 and 85 years old with urothelial cancer.

This rearrangement joins TRBV19 to TRBJ2-1, with TRBD2 as a possible D gene (5 bases). The germline V gene has CDR1 LNHDA and CDR2 SQIVND (reference sequence). The V and J ends lost 8 bases and 6 bases respectively, with 11 bases between them. This CDR3 is 12 amino acids long. Written as DNA, the CDR3 is TGTGCCAGTGGGAGACAAGTCAATGAGCAGTTCTTC. It codes for CASGRQVNEQFF.

The V gene is TRBV2, the J gene TRBJ2-7; TRBD1 matches at 7 bases. The CDR3 runs 14 residues. V shed 6 bases and J 0 bases; nucleotides not matched to a gene: 5. The germline V gene encodes CDR1 SNHLY and CDR2 FYNNEI. The CDR3: CASRVTGISYEQYF. The CDR3 DNA follows: TGTGCCAGCAGGGTGACAGGGATCTCCTACGAGCAGTACTTC.

The CDR3 spells CASTIGQGGYSNQPQHF. The DNA of the CDR3 is TGTGCCAGCACAATTGGGCAGGGTGGGTATAGCAATCAGCCCCAGCATTTT. The chain employs TRBV19 and TRBJ1-5; D may be TRBD1 (5 bases). With 9 bases removed from V and 0 bases from J, the gap between germline ends came to 21 bases. The CDR3 is 17 residues long. The germline gives CDR1 LNHDA, CDR2 SQIVND (reference sequence). Looking up the rest from reference TRBV19 and TRBJ1-5 gives the full variable domain: DGGITQSPKYLFRKEGQNVTLSCEQNLNHDAMYWYRQDPGQGLRLIYYSQIVNDFQKGDIAEGYSVSREKKESFPLTVTSAQKNPTAFYLCASTIGQGGYSNQPQHFGDGTRLSIL.

Written as DNA, the CDR3 is TGCGCCAGCAGCTTGGTAATGCGATCAGGGAACAATGAGCAGTTCTTC. Protein sequence: CASSLVMRSGNNEQFF. The chain combines TRBV5-1 with TRBJ2-1; D perhaps matches TRBD1 (5 bases). Trimming pared 0 bases from V and 5 bases from J, leaving 15 bases between. The CDR3 is 16 amino acids. Per germline, CDR1 SGHRS and CDR2 YFSETQ.

The chain uses TRBV7-3 and TRBJ2-1; 12 bases map to TRBD2. Trimming cost V 5 bases and J 10 bases; bases outside gene matches: 18. Germline CDR1 and CDR2: SGHTA and FQGTGA. This CDR3 region has 18 residues. CDR3 loop: CASSATRSTSGSPGEQFF. The CDR3 bases are TGTGCCAGCAGCGCCACCCGTTCGACTAGCGGGAGCCCCGGGGAGCAGTTCTTC.

A few counts support this clone. V and J are TRBV9 and TRBJ2-3; TRBD2 agrees at 7 bases. In germline, CDR1 is SGDLS, CDR2 YYNGEE. There are 17 residues in the CDR3. Losses at the gene ends were 0 bases for V and 5 bases for J; bases not matched to a gene: 12. CDR3 sequence (DNA): TGTGCCAGCAGCGTAGTCTCTGGGCGGGGGAGTCGAGATACGCAGTATTTT. This translates into CASSVVSGRGSRDTQYF.

This sequence joins TRBV28 and TRBJ2-1, with D perhaps TRBD1 (5 bases). V lost 3 bases to trimming and J lost 6 bases, with 12 bases between them. The germline V gene encodes CDR1 MDHEN and CDR2 SYDVKM. The CDR3 is 14 residues long. CDR3 protein: CASSLLRDPNEQFF. The CDR3 DNA reads as TGTGCCAGCAGTTTGCTCAGGGATCCCAATGAGCAGTTCTTC.

CDR3 amino acids: CASSLRFVAGQGAYEQYF. The CDR3 DNA is TGTGCCAGCAGCTTACGGTTCGTAGCGGGACAGGGGGCCTACGAGCAGTACTTC. This chain uses TRBV7-2 with TRBJ2-7; 11 positions match TRBD1. Germline V gives CDR1 SGHTA, CDR2 FQGNSA. The ends lost 2 bases at V and 2 bases at J; junction bases unmatched: 11. CDR3 length: 18 residues.

There are a few counts of this clone. The chain links TRBV2 to TRBJ1-6; D is possibly TRBD1 (6 bases). Germline CDR1 SNHLY, CDR2 FYNNEI. The length of the CDR3 is 17 residues. V lost 5 bases to trimming and J lost 1 base, with 15 bases between them. CDR3 residues: CASSPGAGLSYNSPLHF. The CDR3 DNA reads TGTGCCAGCAGTCCAGGGGCAGGCCTTTCCTATAATTCACCCCTCCACTTT.

The rearrangement joins TRBV15 to TRBJ1-5, with D possibly being TRBD1 (6 bases). Germline CDR1 reads LNHNV; CDR2 reads YYDKDF (reference sequence). CDR3 length: 15 residues. With 3 bases removed from V and 6 bases from J, the gap between germline ends came to 15 bases. The CDR3 DNA reads TGTGCCACCAGCAGTTTACAGGGAGAGGGTCAGCCCCAGCATTTT. Translation: CATSSLQGEGQPQHF.

The J gene is TRBJ1-1, the V gene TRBV4-1; 7 nucleotides match TRBD1. The V gene end was trimmed by 1 base and the J gene end by 6 bases; junction bases not matched to a gene: 11. CDR3 length equals 16 residues. Per germline, CDR1 MGHRA and CDR2 YSYEKL. CDR3 loop: CASSQGRLRGAAEAFF. CDR3 bases: TGCGCCAGCAGCCAAGGGCGTCTCAGGGGGGCCGCTGAAGCTTTCTTT.

The chain links TRBV5-1 to TRBJ1-4; 8 nucleotides match TRBD1. The CDR3 has 16 amino acids. The germline CDR1 and CDR2 sequences are SGHRS and YFSETQ. The J segment lost 3 bases and the V segment lost 1 base, leaving 5 bases of the junction unmatched. The CDR3 sequence is CASSLQGAQANEKLFF. Here the CDR3 DNA reads TGCGCCAGCAGCTTGCAGGGGGCGCAGGCTAATGAAAAACTGTTTTTT.

The chain links TRBV10-3 to TRBJ2-3; 13 positions agree with TRBD2. Trimming removed 2 bases from V and 4 bases from J; junction bases left unmatched: 3. This CDR3 spans 16 amino acids. The germline CDR1 and CDR2 sequences are ENHRY and SYGVKD. The CDR3 bases are TGTGCCATCAGTGAGGGACTAGCGGGAGTGGCAGATACGCAGTATTTT. This gives the protein CAISEGLAGVADTQYF.

The CDR3 sequence: CAWRKGSGLSYNEQFF. The CDR3 DNA reads as TGTGCCTGGAGGAAGGGTAGCGGTCTCTCCTACAATGAGCAGTTCTTC. This chain uses TRBV30 with TRBJ2-1, with D possibly TRBD2 on 6 matching bases. The CDR3 length is 16 residues. The germline CDR1 and CDR2 sequences are GTSNPN and SVGIG (reference sequence). The V gene lost 3 bases and the J gene lost 0 bases, with 15 bases spanning the gap.

The gene calls are TRBV5-4 and TRBJ2-5; TRBD2 aligns across 13 bases. Unmatched junction bases numbered 5, after V lost 3 bases and J lost 0 bases. Germline V gives CDR1 SGHNT, CDR2 YYREEE (reference sequence). This CDR3 is 17 amino acids long. CDR3 residues: CASSSGLAGEYQETQYF. CDR3 DNA sequence: TGTGCCAGCAGCTCTGGACTAGCGGGGGAGTACCAAGAGACCCAGTACTTC.

This sequence joins TRBV4-2 and TRBJ2-1; weak D call: TRBD2 (6 bases). V lost 0 bases to trimming and J lost 0 bases, with 9 bases between them. Germline CDR1 reads LGHNA; CDR2 reads YNFKEQ. The length of the CDR3 is 16 residues. This CDR3 is CASSQEEGSSYNEQFF. The CDR3 region has the DNA TGTGCCAGCAGCCAAGAGGAGGGGAGCTCCTACAATGAGCAGTTCTTC.

The rearrangement uses TRBV9 and TRBJ2-3; tentative D call: TRBD2 (6 bases). Germline V gives CDR1 SGDLS, CDR2 YYNGEE. V lost 3 bases and J lost 1, with 15 bases in between. The CDR3 totals 16 residues. The CDR3, as DNA: TGTGCCAGCAGCGGCCTCTTAGGCGGGGGCACAGATACGCAGTATTTT. Translated, it gives CASSGLLGGGTDTQYF.

The J gene is TRBJ2-7, the V gene TRBV10-3, with D tentatively TRBD2 (5 bases). With 5 bases removed from V and 6 bases from J, the gap between germline ends came to 11 bases. The CDR3 totals 12 residues. Germline CDR1 and CDR2: ENHRY and SYGVKD. The CDR3 DNA sequence: TGTGCCATCAGTACTACCGAGGGCGAGCAGTACTTC. This encodes CAISTTEGEQYF.

The chain carries TRBV18 and TRBJ2-7; TRBD2 matches 13 bases. Germline loops: CDR1 KGHSH, CDR2 LQKENI. CDR3 length: 16 amino acids. Trimming cost V 3 bases and J 4 bases; bases outside gene matches: 6. For the CDR3, the DNA is TGTGCCAGCTCACCGCGGACTAGCGGGAGTAAATACGAGCAGTACTTC. Protein product: CASSPRTSGSKYEQYF.

This chain joins TRBV5-5 and TRBJ2-7; no definite D call. V lost 2 bases and J lost 0, with 9 bases in between. CDR1 SGHKS and CDR2 YYEKEE come from the germline V gene (reference sequence). The CDR3 spans 14 residues. The DNA of the CDR3 is TGTGCCAGCAGCTTCCTAGAGAGCTCCTACGAGCAGTACTTC. It codes for CASSFLESSYEQYF.

The chain joins TRBV23-1 to TRBJ1-5; 8 bases line up with TRBD1. TRBV23-1 is identified as an open reading frame with a role that is uncertain. J lost 7 bases, V lost 6 bases, and 11 bases had no gene match. There are 15 residues in the CDR3. The CDR3, as DNA: TGCGCCAGCAGCCCTGGGACAGGAGGTGGACAGCCCCAGCATTTT. Encoded protein: CASSPGTGGGQPQHF.

The chain recombines TRBV6-5 with TRBJ2-2, with a possible D match to TRBD2 (5 bases). CDR1 and CDR2 from the germline V gene are MNHEY and SVGAGI. This CDR3 region has 15 residues. V was trimmed by 10 bases and J by 1 base, leaving 16 bases between them. The CDR3 region has the DNA TGTGCCACCACCCGGGGTCAGGAGAACACCGGGGAGCTGTTTTTT. This codes for CATTRGQENTGELFF.

This clone has more than one count but fewer than ten. The chain couples TRBV30 to TRBJ2-1, with 8 bases fitting TRBD2. The CDR3 has 17 residues. The germline gives CDR1 GTSNPN, CDR2 SVGIG (reference sequence). The ends lost 0 bases at V and 8 bases at J; junction bases unmatched: 15. The CDR3 nucleotides read TGTGCCTGGAGTGTGTATGGGGTTACTAGCGGAATGGATGAGCAGTTCTTC. Residues: CAWSVYGVTSGMDEQFF.

In nucleotides, the CDR3 is TGTGCCAGCAGCGTAGCTGGGGGGGTAGAAGAGACCCAGTACTTC. Its protein product is CASSVAGGVEETQYF. V and J are TRBV9 and TRBJ2-5; 7 nucleotides match TRBD2. Trimming removed 0 bases from V and 3 bases from J; junction bases left unmatched: 5. The CDR3 is made up of 15 amino acids. Per the germline V gene, CDR1 is SGDLS and CDR2 is YYNGEE.

J is TRBJ2-2 and V is TRBV10-3; 11 nucleotides line up with TRBD1. The ends lost 6 bases at V and 7 bases at J; junction bases unmatched: 7. The CDR3 is made up of 15 amino acids. Germline V gene sequence: CDR1 ENHRY, CDR2 SYGVKD. CDR3 sequence: CAISGTGGDVGELFF. CDR3 DNA sequence: TGTGCCATCAGCGGGACAGGGGGGGACGTCGGGGAGCTGTTTTTT.

The chain has TRBV9 and TRBJ2-2; D remains unclear. In germline, CDR1 is SGDLS, CDR2 YYNGEE. Trimming stripped 0 bases from V and 5 bases from J, with 8 bases between. This CDR3 is built from 14 residues. CDR3 sequence: CASSVGQRTGELFF. Here the CDR3 DNA reads TGTGCCAGCAGCGTAGGGCAGCGAACCGGGGAGCTGTTTTTT.